Listed below are T cell receptor beta chains from one sample, sequenced in a study of blood T cell repertoires in COVID-19. Profiling relied on immunoSEQ multiplex PCR, and the TCRdb table lists in-frame clones only, not all of them. The data hold over 250,000 clones, with around 85% observed a single time. Sequencing was performed on peripheral blood. These receptors all come from a woman in her 70s with acute or convalescent COVID-19. CDR3s include the opening cysteine and the closing phenylalanine or tryptophan. A D gene is named only where the DNA matches it firmly. Rows give clone size only sometimes, using once, few, many, or a class for an expanded clone.

size: NA; V: TRBV30; D: TRBD1; J: TRBJ1-5; CDR3: CAWDRGGNQPQHF; DNA: TGTGCCTGGGACAGGGGCGGCAATCAGCCCCAGCATTTT
size: NA; V: TRBV27; D: TRBD1; J: TRBJ1-1; CDR3: CASSSLTGVTWGTEAFF; DNA: TGTGCCAGCAGTTCCCTCACAGGGGTTACTTGGGGAACTGAAGCTTTCTTT
size: NA; V: TRBV19; D: NA; J: TRBJ1-2; CDR3: CASSREGRSRYGYTF; DNA: TGTGCCAGTAGTCGGGAGGGCCGCTCGAGGTATGGCTACACCTTC
size: once; V: TRBV5-5; D: NA; J: TRBJ2-3; CDR3: CASSLDGATDTQYF; DNA: TGTGCCAGCAGCTTGGACGGAGCCACAGATACGCAGTATTTT
size: NA; V: TRBV3-1/TRBV3-2; D: TRBD1; J: TRBJ1-6; CDR3: CASSQAGMQGGSYNSPLHF; DNA: TGTGCCAGCAGCCAAGCAGGAATGCAGGGGGGTTCCTATAATTCACCCCTCCACTTT
size: NA; V: TRBV12-3/TRBV12-4; D: NA; J: TRBJ1-2; CDR3: CASKFIGNYGYTF; DNA: TGTGCCAGCAAGTTTATCGGGAACTATGGCTACACCTTC
size: NA; V: TRBV5-4; D: NA; J: TRBJ2-5; CDR3: CASSLVGREETQYF; DNA: TGTGCCAGCAGCTTAGTTGGAAGGGAGGAGACCCAGTACTTC
size: NA; V: TRBV7-9; D: NA; J: TRBJ1-2; CDR3: CASSYPGTNDYGYTF; DNA: TGTGCCAGCAGCTACCCAGGAACCAATGACTATGGCTACACCTTC
size: NA; V: TRBV6-5; D: TRBD1; J: TRBJ1-2; CDR3: CASSSTQGAWGYTF; DNA: TGTGCCAGCAGTAGTACCCAGGGGGCGTGGGGCTACACCTTC
size: NA; V: TRBV14; D: NA; J: TRBJ1-3; CDR3: CASSQGSGGLRNTIYF; DNA: TGTGCCAGCAGCCAAGGATCGGGGGGGTTACGAAACACCATATATTTT
size: NA; V: TRBV19; D: NA; J: TRBJ1-1; CDR3: CASSIFGGYTEAFF; DNA: TGTGCCAGTAGTATCTTCGGGGGGTACACTGAAGCTTTCTTT
size: few; V: TRBV7-2; D: NA; J: TRBJ1-6; CDR3: CASSQPGGASPLHF; DNA: TGTGCCAGCAGCCAACCCGGTGGAGCGTCACCCCTCCACTTT
size: NA; V: TRBV27; D: NA; J: TRBJ2-2; CDR3: CASRGGQVAGELFF; DNA: TGTGCCAGCAGGGGAGGACAGGTCGCCGGGGAGCTGTTTTTT
size: NA; V: TRBV5-5; D: NA; J: TRBJ1-2; CDR3: CASSLTGRANYGYTF; DNA: TGTGCCAGCAGCCTGACAGGCAGAGCTAACTATGGCTACACCTTC
size: NA; V: TRBV3-1/TRBV3-2; D: TRBD2; J: TRBJ2-5; CDR3: CASSLRSGGDKETQYF; DNA: TGTGCCAGCAGCCTTAGGTCCGGGGGGGATAAAGAGACCCAGTACTTC
size: few; V: TRBV30; D: NA; J: TRBJ1-1; CDR3: CAGLWGGTEAFF; DNA: TGTGCCGGGCTTTGGGGGGGGACTGAAGCTTTCTTT
size: NA; V: TRBV3-1/TRBV3-2; D: NA; J: TRBJ1-1; CDR3: CASSQVPGTEAFF; DNA: TGTGCCAGCAGCCAAGTACCAGGCACTGAAGCTTTCTTT
size: NA; V: TRBV3-1/TRBV3-2; D: NA; J: TRBJ1-1; CDR3: CASSQIEGDTEAFF; DNA: TGTGCCAGCAGTCAAATCGAAGGGGACACTGAAGCTTTCTTT
size: NA; V: TRBV18; D: NA; J: TRBJ2-3; CDR3: CASSLQVGTDTQYF; DNA: TGTGCCAGCTCATTACAGGTGGGCACAGATACGCAGTATTTT
size: NA; V: TRBV2; D: TRBD2; J: TRBJ2-3; CDR3: CASSRLAGKLTDTQYF; DNA: TGTGCCAGCAGTCGGCTAGCGGGGAAACTCACAGATACGCAGTATTTT
size: NA; V: TRBV1; D: NA; J: TRBJ2-5; CDR3: CTSSQDLTAGGWETQYF; DNA: TGCACCAGCAGCCAAGATTTGACGGCGGGGGGATGGGAGACCCAGTACTTC
size: NA; V: TRBV18; D: TRBD2; J: TRBJ2-5; CDR3: CASSPLTSVETQYF; DNA: TGTGCCAGCTCACCCCTGACTAGCGTGGAGACCCAGTACTTC
size: NA; V: TRBV6-6; D: NA; J: TRBJ2-2; CDR3: CASRETPGHRGELFF; DNA: TGTGCCAGCAGAGAGACCCCGGGACATCGCGGGGAGCTGTTTTTT
size: NA; V: TRBV19; D: NA; J: TRBJ2-1; CDR3: CASSIGHVYNEQFF; DNA: TGTGCCAGTAGTATAGGGCACGTCTACAATGAGCAGTTCTTC
size: NA; V: TRBV15; D: NA; J: TRBJ1-2; CDR3: CATRGVVVGGYTF; DNA: TGTGCCACCCGCGGCGTAGTAGTCGGGGGCTACACCTTC
size: NA; V: TRBV7-3; D: TRBD1; J: TRBJ2-1; CDR3: CASSSSRDRGFNEQFF; DNA: TGTGCCAGCAGTTCATCCCGGGACAGGGGTTTCAATGAGCAGTTCTTC
size: NA; V: TRBV6-1; D: TRBD2; J: TRBJ2-5; CDR3: CASSVGGSGGFRETQYF; DNA: TGTGCCAGCAGTGTAGGGGGGAGCGGGGGTTTCCGAGAGACCCAGTACTTC
size: NA; V: TRBV6-2/TRBV6-3; D: TRBD2; J: TRBJ2-1; CDR3: CASTPGLDLREQFF; DNA: TGTGCCAGCACCCCGGGACTAGATCTTCGAGAGCAGTTCTTC
size: NA; V: TRBV3-1/TRBV3-2; D: NA; J: TRBJ1-2; CDR3: CASSPGYEGYTF; DNA: TGTGCCAGCAGCCCGGGGTATGAAGGCTACACCTTC
size: NA; V: TRBV19; D: TRBD1; J: TRBJ2-3; CDR3: CASRTTGVTDTQYF; DNA: TGTGCCAGTAGGACCACAGGGGTGACAGATACGCAGTATTTT
size: once; V: TRBV3-1/TRBV3-2; D: TRBD1; J: TRBJ1-2; CDR3: CASSPGQGDYGYTF; DNA: TGTGCCAGCAGCCCGGGACAGGGAGACTATGGCTACACCTTC
size: NA; V: TRBV27; D: TRBD1; J: TRBJ1-6; CDR3: CASMHRGPVNSPLHF; DNA: TGTGCCAGCATGCACAGGGGACCCGTTAATTCACCCCTCCACTTT
size: once; V: TRBV2; D: NA; J: TRBJ1-1; CDR3: CASSPGDYFF; DNA: TGTGCCAGCAGTCCTGGGGACTATTTCTTT
size: NA; V: TRBV7-9; D: TRBD1; J: TRBJ2-6; CDR3: CATGQGNGANVLTF; DNA: TGTGCCACTGGACAGGGGAACGGGGCCAACGTCCTGACTTTC
size: NA; V: TRBV6-5; D: NA; J: TRBJ1-5; CDR3: CASSPRLRNQPQHF; DNA: TGTGCCAGCAGTCCCAGGCTACGCAATCAGCCCCAGCATTTT
size: NA; V: TRBV6-5; D: NA; J: TRBJ1-1; CDR3: CASKGNNPTEAFF; DNA: TGTGCCAGCAAGGGGAATAATCCGACTGAAGCTTTCTTT
size: NA; V: TRBV19; D: NA; J: TRBJ1-4; CDR3: CASTLTRQPNEKLFF; DNA: TGTGCCAGTACCCTAACGAGACAGCCTAATGAAAAACTGTTTTTT
size: NA; V: TRBV14; D: NA; J: TRBJ1-2; CDR3: CASSLSGAFYGYTF; DNA: TGTGCCAGCAGCTTATCAGGGGCCTTCTATGGCTACACCTTC
size: NA; V: TRBV2; D: NA; J: TRBJ2-2; CDR3: CASSGGANTGELFF; DNA: TGTGCCAGCAGCGGCGGGGCGAACACCGGGGAGCTGTTTTTT
size: NA; V: TRBV30; D: TRBD1; J: TRBJ1-4; CDR3: CAWSRQGLGEKLFF; DNA: TGTGCCTGGAGTCGACAGGGGCTAGGTGAAAAACTGTTTTTT
size: NA; V: TRBV29-1; D: NA; J: TRBJ1-1; CDR3: CSVEDSGGEAFF; DNA: TGCAGCGTTGAAGATAGTGGAGGGGAAGCTTTCTTT